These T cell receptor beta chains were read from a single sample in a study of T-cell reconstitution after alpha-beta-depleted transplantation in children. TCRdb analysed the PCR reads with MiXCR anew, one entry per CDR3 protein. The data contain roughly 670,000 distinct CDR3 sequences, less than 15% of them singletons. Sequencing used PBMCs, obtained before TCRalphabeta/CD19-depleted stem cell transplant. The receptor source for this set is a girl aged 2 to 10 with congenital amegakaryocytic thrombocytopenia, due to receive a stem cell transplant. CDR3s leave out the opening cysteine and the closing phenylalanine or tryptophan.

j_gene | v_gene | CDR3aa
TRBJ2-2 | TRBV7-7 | ASSLSLTTGELF
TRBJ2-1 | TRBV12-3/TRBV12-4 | ASSLTVAGRYEQF
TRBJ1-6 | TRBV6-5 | ASGGGSPLH
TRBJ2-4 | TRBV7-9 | ASSSDLLAKNIQY
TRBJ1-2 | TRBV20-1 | SARVAGGAYGYT
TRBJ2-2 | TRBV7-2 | ASRGGTSGYTGELF
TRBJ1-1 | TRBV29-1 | SVGNRETEAF
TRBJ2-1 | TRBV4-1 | ASSRGQVLNEQF
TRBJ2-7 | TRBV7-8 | ASSPGRLLYEQY
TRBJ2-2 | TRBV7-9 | ASSFRRNTGELF
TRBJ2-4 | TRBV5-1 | ASSWRGLAGGKVVIQY
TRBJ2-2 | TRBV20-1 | SARDFRVSEAGELF
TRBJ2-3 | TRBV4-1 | ASSQGLAGNTDTQY
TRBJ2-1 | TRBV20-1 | SARLLARINEQI
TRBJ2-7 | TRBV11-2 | ASSLDASEAYEQY
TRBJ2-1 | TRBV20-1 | SARSENNDEQF
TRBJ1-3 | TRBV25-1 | ASSERTDGNTIY
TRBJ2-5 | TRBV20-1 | SVARETQY
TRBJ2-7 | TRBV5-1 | ASSHIQGHHYEQY
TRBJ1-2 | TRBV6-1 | ASSEGTGPNYGYT
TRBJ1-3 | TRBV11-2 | ASSLSNYQAGNTIY
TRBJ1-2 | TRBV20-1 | SADFLGRYT
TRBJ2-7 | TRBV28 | ASARRDSDYEQY
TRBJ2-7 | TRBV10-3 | AISEGWEQY
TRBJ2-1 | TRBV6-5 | ASSLRVRHEQF
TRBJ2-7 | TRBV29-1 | SVEGLGALPTYEQY
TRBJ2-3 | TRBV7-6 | ASSPRLATSTDTQY
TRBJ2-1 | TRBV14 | ASSRGSVFADEQF
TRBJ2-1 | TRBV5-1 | ASFRGTGDNEQF
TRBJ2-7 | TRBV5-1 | ASSLAGDSYEQY
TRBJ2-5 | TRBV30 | AWSVLLRGETQY
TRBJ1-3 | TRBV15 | ATSRDRAPLGSGNTIY
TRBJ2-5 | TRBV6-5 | ASSFNRGYEQETQY
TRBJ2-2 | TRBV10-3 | AISEALATGELF
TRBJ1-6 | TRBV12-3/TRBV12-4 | ASSPRSGTNSPLH
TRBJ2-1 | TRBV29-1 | SANPGLARNNEQF
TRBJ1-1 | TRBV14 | ASSQVAGDPSGD
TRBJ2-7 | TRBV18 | ASSPGRLAGAAEQY
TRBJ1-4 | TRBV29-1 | SVGEGTNEKLF
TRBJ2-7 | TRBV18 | ASSPTPGQSYEQY
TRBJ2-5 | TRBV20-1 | SASVPRTKTQY
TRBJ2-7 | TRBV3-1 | ASSQERLAGGPYEQY
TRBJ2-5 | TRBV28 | ASSPFRGGLETQY
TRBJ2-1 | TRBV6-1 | ASSEGRGDEQF
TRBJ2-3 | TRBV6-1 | ASSPPGLSTDTQY
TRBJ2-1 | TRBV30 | AWSWRYNEQF
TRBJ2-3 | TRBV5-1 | ASRQGPPTDTQY
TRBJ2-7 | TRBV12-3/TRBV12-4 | ASSPEPGLAANSYEQY
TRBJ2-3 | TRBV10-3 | AISGAGGPGDTQY
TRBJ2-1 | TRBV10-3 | AISESKGADNEQF
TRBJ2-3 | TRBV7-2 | ASSLALSRDTQY
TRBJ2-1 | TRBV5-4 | ASSFLGTSGNEQF
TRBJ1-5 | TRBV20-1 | SAQNTGRSSRYQPQH
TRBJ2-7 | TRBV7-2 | ASSLDWLADYEQY
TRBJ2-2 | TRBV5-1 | AATGEGGELF
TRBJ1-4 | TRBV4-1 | ASSPYEGQYNEKLF
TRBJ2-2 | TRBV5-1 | ASSESGRDTGELF
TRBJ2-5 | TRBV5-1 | ASSPRGHQETQY
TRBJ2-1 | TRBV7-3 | ASTQGLASNEQF